These 21 T cell receptor beta chains share one sample of origin, sequenced in a study of blood T cell repertoires in COVID-19. Only in-frame clones appear in the TCRdb table, and some are missing; sequencing was by immunoSEQ multiplex PCR. Of fewer than 65,000 clones in the sample, roughly 90% are singletons; the top ten hold under 4.5%. The sequencing sample was made of peripheral blood. The receptors come from a human donor in a cohort sampled during active COVID-19.

The chain recombines TRBV10-3 with TRBJ2-3, with D tentatively TRBD2 (5 bases). Germline CDR1 and CDR2: ENHRY and SYGVKD. The CDR3 spans 15 residues. V was clipped by 3 bases and J by 6 bases, with 16 bases between them. CDR3 protein: CAISDPRGHGDTQYF. DNA of the CDR3: TGTGCCATCAGTGATCCCCGGGGTCACGGGGATACGCAGTATTTT.

This chain links TRBV24-1 with TRBJ2-1; D may be TRBD1 (5 bases). The V end lost 10 bases, the J end lost 1 base, and 22 bases lay between the germline ends. The CDR3 is made up of 17 amino acids. CDR1 is KGHDR and CDR2 is SFDVKD in the germline V gene. CDR3 DNA sequence: TGTGCCACGCAGTTTCCTGGGGCCCCCAGGTCCTACAATGAGCAGTTCTTC. This translates into CATQFPGAPRSYNEQFF.

The chain combines TRBV6-6 with TRBJ2-6; 8 bases are shared with TRBD1. The CDR3 spans 15 residues. J lost 4 bases, V lost 6 bases, and 5 bases had no gene match. Germline assignment: CDR1 MNHNY and CDR2 SVGAGI (reference sequence). The CDR3 sequence: CASRDRVAGANVLTF. CDR3 coding DNA: TGTGCCAGCAGGGACAGGGTTGCCGGGGCCAACGTCCTGACTTTC.

V is TRBV19 and J is TRBJ2-5, with D unresolved. The CDR3 is 13 amino acids. Trimming removed 5 bases at V and 2 bases at J, with 9 bases between. In germline, CDR1 is LNHDA, CDR2 SQIVND (reference sequence). The CDR3 DNA reads TGTGCCAGTAGTTATGAGCTACAAGAGACCCAGTACTTC. Translation gives CASSYELQETQYF.

The chain joins TRBV2 to TRBJ2-3, with 10 bases aligning to TRBD2. This CDR3 is built from 16 residues. Germline V gene data show CDR1 as SNHLY and CDR2 as FYNNEI. Unmatched junction bases numbered 4, after V lost 4 bases and J lost 0 bases. CDR3 bases: TGTGCCAGCAGTGGACCGACTAGCGGGAGCACAGATACGCAGTATTTT. Residues: CASSGPTSGSTDTQYF.

V is TRBV9 and J is TRBJ2-1; D ambiguous. The CDR3 length is 14 residues. The germline V gene has CDR1 SGDLS and CDR2 YYNGEE. Trimming removed 0 bases from V and 4 bases from J, with 8 bases in between. CDR3 sequence reads: CASSVAVEYNEQFF. In nucleotides, the CDR3 is TGTGCCAGCAGCGTAGCGGTAGAGTACAATGAGCAGTTCTTC.

Only one count was recorded for this clone. The chain couples TRBV2 to TRBJ1-1; D gene unclear. Trimming stripped 3 bases from V and 6 bases from J, with 8 bases between. CDR3 length equals 12 residues. Germline lookup yields CDR1 SNHLY and CDR2 FYNNEI. The CDR3 bases are TGTGCCAGCAGTGAGGCAGTCGCTGAAGCTTTCTTT. Protein: CASSEAVAEAFF.

The genes are TRBV5-1 and TRBJ2-2; D may be TRBD2 (6 bases). Germline V gene sequence: CDR1 SGHRS, CDR2 YFSETQ. With 0 bases removed from V and 4 bases from J, the gap between germline ends came to 13 bases. This CDR3 has 16 residues. CDR3 nucleotides: TGCGCCAGCAGCTTGGTAGGGACTGGTGGCACCGGGGAGCTGTTTTTT. Translating gives CASSLVGTGGTGELFF. Variable domain in full (rest from reference TRBV5-1 and TRBJ2-2): KAGVTQTPRYLIKTRGQQVTLSCSPISGHRSVSWYQQTPGQGLQFLFEYFSETQRNKGNFPGRFSGRQFSNSRSEMNVSTLELGDSALYLCASSLVGTGGTGELFFGEGSRLTVL.

The chain couples TRBV9 to TRBJ2-6; the D is unclear. V was pared by 0 bases and J by 0 bases, with 13 bases between. The CDR3 extends over 18 amino acids. Germline CDR1 SGDLS, CDR2 YYNGEE. The CDR3 sequence is CASSVAQPGSSGANVLTF. The CDR3 DNA follows: TGTGCCAGCAGCGTAGCCCAACCGGGTTCCTCTGGGGCCAACGTCCTGACTTTC.

The CDR3 is CASSQGGRAFSGNTIYF. The CDR3 DNA is TGCGCCAGCAGCCAAGGGGGCAGAGCCTTCTCTGGAAACACCATATATTTT. V is TRBV4-1 and J is TRBJ1-3; tentatively, D is TRBD1 (5 bases). V lost 1 base and J 0 bases, leaving 13 bases between the germline ends. Germline values: CDR1 MGHRA, CDR2 YSYEKL. The CDR3 length is 17 residues.

The V call is TRBV5-1, the J call TRBJ1-4; 7 positions agree with TRBD1. CDR3 length: 16 amino acids. Germline-derived CDR1 and CDR2 are SGHRS and YFSETQ. J gave up 8 bases and V 3 bases, and 13 bases lay outside the gene matches. CDR3 in DNA: TGCGCCAGCAGCTCTTGGCCGGGACAGATGGACGAAAAACTGTTTTTT. As protein: CASSSWPGQMDEKLFF.

This clone is a singleton in its sample. The J gene is TRBJ2-6, the V gene TRBV5-1; D is uncertain. V was trimmed by 0 bases and J by 3 bases, leaving 13 bases between them. Germline loops: CDR1 SGHRS, CDR2 YFSETQ. The CDR3 spans 17 residues. The CDR3 sequence: CASSLDGFSGGANVLTF. CDR3 in DNA: TGCGCCAGCAGCTTGGATGGTTTCAGTGGTGGGGCCAACGTCCTGACTTTC.

The rearrangement links TRBV7-8 to TRBJ2-7; TRBD2 agrees at 14 bases. The CDR3 contains 18 residues. V was clipped by 5 bases and J by 2 bases; unmatched bases: 11. The germline CDR1 and CDR2 sequences are SGHVS and FQNEAQ. CDR3 sequence reads: CASSKETGTSGSTYEQYV. Written as DNA, the CDR3 is TGTGCCAGCAGCAAGGAGACCGGGACTAGCGGGAGTACCTACGAGCAGTACGTC.

This chain connects TRBV7-3 to TRBJ1-1; TRBD1 matches 7 bases. The CDR3 spans 14 residues. CDR1 is SGHTA and CDR2 is FQGTGA in the germline V gene. The V gene end was trimmed by 5 bases and the J gene end by 0 bases; junction bases not matched to a gene: 3. Here the CDR3 DNA reads TGTGCCAGCAGCCCAGGGGGATTGAACACTGAAGCTTTCTTT. Its protein product is CASSPGGLNTEAFF.

The V call is TRBV19, the J call TRBJ1-1, with D uncertain. This CDR3 has 12 residues. Germline CDR1 LNHDA, CDR2 SQIVND (reference sequence). Trimming took off 4 bases at V and 7 bases at J, with 10 bases between the two ends. This CDR3 reads CASSKGGLEAFF. DNA of the CDR3: TGTGCCAGTAGTAAGGGAGGCCTTGAAGCTTTCTTT.

The table lists this clone with a count of one. The chain has TRBV11-3 and TRBJ1-4; 7 bases are a match to TRBD1. J was trimmed by 5 bases and V by 3 bases; bases with no gene match: 3. Germline assignment: CDR1 SGHNT and CDR2 YENEEA. CDR3 length: 14 amino acids. The CDR3 spells CASSFDRVNEKLFF. In DNA, the CDR3 is TGTGCCAGCAGCTTCGACAGGGTGAATGAAAAACTGTTTTTT.

The chain recombines TRBV27 with TRBJ1-1, with a weak D call TRBD1 (5 bases). The CDR3 covers 14 residues. The V gene's germline CDR1 is MNHEY and CDR2 SMNVEV (reference sequence). V lost 2 bases, J lost 4 bases, and 11 bases lay in between. CDR3 residues: CASSLARGATEAFF. CDR3 nucleotide sequence: TGTGCCAGCAGTTTAGCTAGGGGCGCCACTGAAGCTTTCTTT.

The chain recombines TRBV25-1 with TRBJ1-5; weak D call: TRBD1 (6 bases). The CDR3 contains 14 residues. Germline V gene sequence: CDR1 MGHDK, CDR2 SYGVNS. V dropped 5 bases and J dropped 0 bases, with 8 bases sitting between them. In nucleotides, the CDR3 is TGTGCCAGCAGTCAGGGGTATAGCAATCAGCCCCAGCATTTT. Translation: CASSQGYSNQPQHF.

This clone was observed a single time. The chain links TRBV18 to TRBJ1-1, with D possibly matching TRBD1 (6 bases). The CDR3 covers 14 residues. The germline V gene encodes CDR1 KGHSH and CDR2 LQKENI. V was trimmed by 7 bases and J by 0 bases, leaving 12 bases between them. The CDR3: CASLRQEMNTEAFF. The DNA of the CDR3 is TGTGCCAGCTTAAGACAGGAAATGAACACTGAAGCTTTCTTT.

The chain uses TRBV10-3 and TRBJ2-7; 10 positions agree with TRBD2. This CDR3 is built from 12 residues. V was clipped by 6 bases and J by 5 bases; unmatched bases: 1. Germline loops: CDR1 ENHRY, CDR2 SYGVKD. The CDR3 region is CAIRGTSDEQYF. The DNA of the CDR3 is TGTGCCATCAGGGGGACTAGCGACGAGCAGTACTTC.

The gene calls are TRBV5-8 and TRBJ2-1, with 10 positions matching TRBD2. The germline V gene encodes CDR1 SGHTS and CDR2 YDEGEE. The CDR3 contains 15 residues. V lost 1 base, J lost 10 bases, and 8 bases stayed unmatched. Here the CDR3 reads CASSLLLAGSSEQFF. In DNA, the CDR3 is TGTGCCAGCAGCTTGTTACTAGCGGGATCAAGCGAGCAGTTCTTC.